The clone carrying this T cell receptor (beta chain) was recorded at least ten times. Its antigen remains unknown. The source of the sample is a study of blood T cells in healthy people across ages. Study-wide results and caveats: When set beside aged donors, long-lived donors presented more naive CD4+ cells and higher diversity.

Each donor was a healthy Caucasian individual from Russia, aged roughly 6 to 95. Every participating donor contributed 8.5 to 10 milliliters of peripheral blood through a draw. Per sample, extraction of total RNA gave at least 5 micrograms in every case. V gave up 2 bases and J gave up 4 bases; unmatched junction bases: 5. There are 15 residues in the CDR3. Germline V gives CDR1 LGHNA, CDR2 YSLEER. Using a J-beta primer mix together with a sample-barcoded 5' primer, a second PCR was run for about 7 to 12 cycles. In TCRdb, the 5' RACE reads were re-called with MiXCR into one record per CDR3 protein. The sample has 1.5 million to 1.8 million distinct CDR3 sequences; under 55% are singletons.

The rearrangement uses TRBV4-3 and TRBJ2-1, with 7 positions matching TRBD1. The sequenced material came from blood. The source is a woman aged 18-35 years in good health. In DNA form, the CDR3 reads TGCGCCAGCAGCCAACTCCGGGACAGTTACAATGAGCAGTTCTTC. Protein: CASSQLRDSYNEQFF.